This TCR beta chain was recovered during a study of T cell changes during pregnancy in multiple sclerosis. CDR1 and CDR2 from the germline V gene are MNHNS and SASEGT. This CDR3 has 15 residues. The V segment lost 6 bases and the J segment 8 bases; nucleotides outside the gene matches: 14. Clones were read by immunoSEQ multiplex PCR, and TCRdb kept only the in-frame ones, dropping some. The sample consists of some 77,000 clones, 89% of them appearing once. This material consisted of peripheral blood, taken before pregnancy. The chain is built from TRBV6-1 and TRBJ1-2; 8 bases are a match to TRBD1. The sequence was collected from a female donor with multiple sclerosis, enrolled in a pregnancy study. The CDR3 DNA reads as TGTGCCAGCAGGAGGGGGAGATCGACAGGGGACGGCTACACCTTC. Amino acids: CASRRGRSTGDGYTF.